The rows below give T cell receptor beta chains drawn from one sample of a study of human T cells and chemical hapten exposure. A single record per CDR3 protein comes from TCRdb applying MiXCR to the RACE reads. The sample shows fewer than 100,000 distinct CDR3 sequences, 10% to 15% of them seen only once. The sample here was whole blood, taken in connection with sensitization to the hapten diphenylcyclopropenone (DPC). The receptors shown here come from a woman aged 55-70 years with alopecia areata. Some clones in this sample may be carry-over from other donors' samples. Both conserved end residues are part of each CDR3. Each record gives: D gene, V gene, CDR3 protein. A D gene is named only where the DNA matches it firmly.

-,TRBV2,CASSGTGLDTQYF
-,TRBV7-8,CASSLGRSGFNYGYTF
TRBD1,TRBV12-5,CASVSRDRVMNTEAFF
-,TRBV5-1,CASSSTSGLNTEAFF
-,TRBV25-1,CASTRGRGEQFF
TRBD2,TRBV18,CASSPTSGAIVNYF
-,TRBV19,CASSPSSAGETQYF
-,TRBV29-1,CSVAAPGEQFF
TRBD1,TRBV20-1,CSASGTGSTDTQYF
-,TRBV7-8,CASSIGLGNQPQHF
-,TRBV29-1,CSVSGGGQPQHF
TRBD1,TRBV5-6,CASSTQGAYGYTF
-,TRBV3-1,CASSQAPGYEKLFF
TRBD1,TRBV6-6,CASSYGQGSVTLSEAFF
-,TRBV9,CASSVAGSDTQYF
-,TRBV7-9,CASSSGPSSTDTQYF
-,TRBV25-1,CASSAPGPHNEQFF
-,TRBV18,CASSREENTEAFF
-,TRBV7-3,CASSFPTGQGANVLTF
-,TRBV12-3/TRBV12-4,CASSLPVGGGNQPQHF
-,TRBV27,CASKGTGWYEQYF
-,TRBV18,CASSPRETNSNQPQHF
-,TRBV29-1,CSARDVETGNTIYF
-,TRBV7-2,CASSLFWGPEQYF
TRBD1,TRBV30,CAWSNGQGVTQYF
TRBD1,TRBV15,CATSRGDRGFYTF
TRBD1,TRBV10-2,CATTGDWETQYF
-,TRBV5-1,CASSFTGTPNYGYTF
-,TRBV11-2,CASSSGGFLVEQYF
TRBD1,TRBV20-1,CSAATGREYGYTF
-,TRBV7-3,CASSLMGASGETQYF
TRBD2,TRBV7-2,CASSLYAGGDTQYF
-,TRBV10-3,CAISDWLAESTDTQYF
-,TRBV7-6,CASSLYGGADTEAFF
TRBD2,TRBV6-1,CASSEVMLRGGTDTQYF
-,TRBV11-1,CASSQHYYGYTF